This T cell receptor beta chain was retrieved from a study of cytomegalovirus exposure and HLA in healthy donors. At the level of the study: Early release data held 85 million or so unique TCRs from HLA-typed donors.

60 Vbeta and 13 Jbeta primers were used in PCR. Clones were sequenced by immunoSEQ multiplex PCR, and TCRdb holds only the in-frame ones, with some missing. The sample has some 150,000 clones, about 82% seen once. General study findings and limits: The authors enumerated some 170 TCR beta chains as linked to cytomegalovirus. A later analysis found that most CMV-associated TCR beta chains appeared HLA-restricted.

With respect to this clone: The antigen is unknown.

This CDR3 is built from 12 residues. Germline values: CDR1 MNHEY, CDR2 SVGAGI. Trimming removed 5 bases at V and 6 bases at J, with 9 bases between. The TCR sequence derives from a female donor in good health and CMV-seronegative. The sample consisted of PBMCs. This chain joins TRBV6-5 and TRBJ2-3; D perhaps matches TRBD1 (6 bases). This CDR3 is CASSDDRDTQYF. The CDR3 nucleotides read TGTGCCAGCAGTGATGACAGGGATACGCAGTATTTT.